A selection of T cell receptor beta chains follows, all from one sample in a study of long-term antiretroviral therapy in people with HIV. Only in-frame clones appear in the TCRdb table, and some are missing; sequencing was by immunoSEQ multiplex PCR. Among roughly 17,000 clones listed, about 80% were seen once. This specimen was unsorted PBMCs, taken 2.1 years after starting antiretroviral therapy. Every receptor here comes from a man in his forties with HIV. The CDR3 runs from the conserved cysteine through the conserved F or W. Each record gives: CDR3 protein, J gene, V gene.

CSVGDGQHYTF,TRBJ1-2,TRBV29-1
CASSYGGNSYEQYF,TRBJ2-7,TRBV6-6
CASSEEDYTTDTQYF,TRBJ2-3,TRBV6-1
CASSRTAFSSYNEQFF,TRBJ2-1,TRBV7-9
CASSYVQDQETQYF,TRBJ2-5,TRBV6-6
CASSGGTGANTGELFF,TRBJ2-2,TRBV2
CASSPTTGGLTDTQYF,TRBJ2-3,TRBV7-3
CATSRDVTGEKTQYF,TRBJ2-5,TRBV15
CASSLPGAKGDTEAFF,TRBJ1-1,TRBV7-8
CASWPQGPRDTEAFF,TRBJ1-1,TRBV27
CASSYAGARSYEQYF,TRBJ2-7,TRBV6-5
CASSPGTTKTQYF,TRBJ2-5,TRBV7-7
CASSLTGHSEGYTF,TRBJ1-2,TRBV6-1
CASSFWPPDYDYGYTF,TRBJ1-2,TRBV5-6
CAIGEEAGRNYGYTF,TRBJ1-2,TRBV10-3
CASSPHQETQYF,TRBJ2-5,TRBV28
CAWSLGAGTEAFF,TRBJ1-1,TRBV30
CASSDPGQQDGYTF,TRBJ1-2,TRBV25-1
CASSLFQRGRSYNEQFF,TRBJ2-1,TRBV7-8
CASSDGNYGYTF,TRBJ1-2,TRBV25-1
CASSGLAYTEAFF,TRBJ1-1,TRBV14
CASSSRQGGAYEQYF,TRBJ2-7,TRBV13
CASSLDPGNEQFF,TRBJ2-1,TRBV27
CASSPRTDRDTQYF,TRBJ2-3,TRBV7-8
CSGWTGSSSYNEQFF,TRBJ2-1,TRBV29-1
CASRPDRGRGGGGYTF,TRBJ1-2,TRBV5-4
CASSQGSNYGYTF,TRBJ1-2,TRBV7-9
CASNDPAPQHF,TRBJ1-5,TRBV6-1
CASSLNQGLNTEAFF,TRBJ1-1,TRBV19
CASSEEGYEQYF,TRBJ2-7,TRBV2
CASTLGQGDANTEAFF,TRBJ1-1,TRBV19
CASSLWGGQGYNEQFF,TRBJ2-1,TRBV5-1
CASSDGASTDTQYF,TRBJ2-3,TRBV6-5
CASRDRGSGNTIYF,TRBJ1-3,TRBV6-5
CAWSPSPVESRGAESSYNEQFF,TRBJ2-1,TRBV30
CASSLRGGTEAFF,TRBJ1-1,TRBV13
CASSLAPTGKLFF,TRBJ1-4,TRBV11-2
CASSLEMNTEAFF,TRBJ1-1,TRBV11-2
CASNTPLAGANYEQYF,TRBJ2-7,TRBV2
CASWTGNTEAFF,TRBJ1-1,TRBV19
CASSFPGQGNTDTQYF,TRBJ2-3,TRBV5-1
CASSPGQVPDEQYF,TRBJ2-7,TRBV18
CASSQGRGGNEQFF,TRBJ2-1,TRBV4-1
CASSENTEAFF,TRBJ1-1,TRBV13
CASSFSGGTTDTQYF,TRBJ2-3,TRBV27
CASSRGSNQPQHF,TRBJ1-5,TRBV18
CASSELLAGVLGGTDTQYF,TRBJ2-3,TRBV6-1
CASSEPGTGAEAFF,TRBJ1-1,TRBV25-1
CASRVRTAHNEQFF,TRBJ2-1,TRBV27
CASTRGVEGEQYF,TRBJ2-7,TRBV9
CASSLAGRVADTEAFF,TRBJ1-1,TRBV5-1
CASRGMGLAGQGEQYF,TRBJ2-7,TRBV2
CASSSRTVRGTEAFF,TRBJ1-1,TRBV7-9
CASSRGTANTEAFF,TRBJ1-1,TRBV5-1